This T cell receptor (beta chain) emerged from a study of T-cell reconstitution after alpha-beta-depleted transplantation in children (dated by TCRdb to about 2016). A note on the overall study: T-cell immune reconstitution after TCRalphabeta/CD19-depleted allogeneic hematopoietic cell transplantation in children was quantitatively tracked in the study by means of TCR repertoire profiling.

Libraries came from PCR. The sample was run on an Illumina HiSeq 2500. TCR library preparation used molecular barcoding, with unique molecular identifiers applied to normalize quantification of the TCRbeta repertoire. TCRdb reworked the public reads: Q25 trimming with fastp, MiXCR clone assembly, productive beta chains retained. Records with the same CDR3 protein are collapsed into one entry carrying the most frequent genes and DNA. A total of 900,000 or so distinct CDR3 sequences appear in this sample, about 16% of them only once. The top ten constitute roughly 5% of the sample. The sample's treatment or condition label, in plain terms: allogeneic hematopoietic cell transplantation with graft depleted of TCRalphabeta T cells and CD19 B cells. Transplant recipients were children who received TCRalphabeta/CD19-depleted allogeneic hematopoietic cell grafts. Points the paper makes about the study in general: The high TCRbeta diversity at day 60 in some patients was ascribed to recipient T cells and intrathymic progenitors that had survived conditioning. Over subsequent months, a decline in hyperexpanded clone frequencies was noted, and after one year, T-cell counts and TCRbeta diversity were mostly ascribed to newly produced T cells. The apparently early recovery of alphabetaT-cell counts about two months after transplant reportedly depended on only several hundred rapidly expanded clones that came from non-depleted graft cells.

To note about this clonotype: Its specific antigen is unknown. Base qualities are not recorded, but no much larger clone differs from it by a single base.

From a lookup of the germline V gene (reference sequence), CDR1 and CDR2 are LNHNV and YYDKDF. The CDR3 goes from the cysteine to the phenylalanine over 16 residues. Solely the CDR3 DNA is kept, with 48 bases framed from the first base. The germline ends are 10 bases apart after V is trimmed by 0 bases and J by 0 bases. The sequencing used PBMCs, mostly from graft donor cells, collected 360 days after TCRalphabeta/CD19-depleted stem cell transplant. The source of this sequence is a male patient under 18 who had a stem cell transplant for acute lymphoblastic leukemia, so the T cells may come from the graft donor. Recombination linked TRBV15 to TRBJ2-3, with an unclear D gene assignment. The DNA sequence follows: TGTGCCACCAGCAGAGATCCCGGGCGTAGCACAGATACGCAGTATTTT. The encoded protein is CATSRDPGRSTDTQYF.